The clone carrying this T cell receptor beta chain appeared once. The data are from a study of T cells and copy number aberrations in small-cell lung cancer. The CDR3 is 13 amino acids. Germline V CDR1 and CDR2: SGHNT, YENEEA. V was shortened by 6 bases and J by 3 bases, with 8 bases between the two germline ends. This table comes from immunoSEQ multiplex PCR, and its TCRdb copy is limited to in-frame clones, with some not included. The sample records 2,500 or so clones, 82% being singletons. The specimen was normal tissue next to the tumor. The genes are TRBV11-3 and TRBJ2-2; a possible D gene is TRBD1 (6 bases). This sequence was found in a man in his 70s with small cell lung cancer. The CDR3 loop reads CASSGGDTGELFF. The CDR3 bases are TGTGCCAGCAGTGGGGGCGACACCGGGGAGCTGTTTTTT.